Listed below are T cell receptor beta chains from one sample, sequenced in a study of T cells in Graves' hyperthyroidism and ophthalmopathy. TCRdb recomputed calls from the multiplex PCR reads with MiXCR, one row per CDR3 protein. The sample has about 460,000 distinct CDR3 sequences; 20% to 25% are singletons. Sequencing used blood. Every receptor here comes from a woman in her 70s with Graves' ophthalmopathy. CDR3s include the opening cysteine and the closing phenylalanine or tryptophan. The D gene is left open where the match is weak. The size entry is marked missing in some rows and otherwise reads once, few, many or a size class.

clone_size j_call d_call v_call cdr3_length cdr3_nt cdr3_aa
few TRBJ1-3 TRBD1 TRBV6-2/TRBV6-3 14 TGTGCCAGCAGCGACAGGGGCCACGGAAACACCATATATTTT CASSDRGHGNTIYF
NA TRBJ1-1 TRBD1 TRBV4-1 16 TGCGCCAGCAGCCAAGCAGGGCAGGGGGCTAGGGGTGAAGCTTTCTTT CASSQAGQGARGEAFF
few TRBJ1-5 NA TRBV20-1 16 TGCAGTGCTAGAGCCCCGGGGAGGGTGGGCAATCAGCCCCAGCATTTT CSARAPGRVGNQPQHF
NA TRBJ2-7 NA TRBV5-1 15 TGCGCCAGCAGCCCGGGACTCCGCCTTTCCTACGAGCAGTACTTC CASSPGLRLSYEQYF
few TRBJ2-5 NA TRBV3-1 15 TGTGCCAGCAGCCAAGGGACAGTGGGACAAGAGACCCAGTACTTC CASSQGTVGQETQYF
few TRBJ1-1 TRBD1 TRBV6-1 14 TGTGCCAGCAGGCAGGGACAGGGAGACACTGAAGCTTTCTTT CASRQGQGDTEAFF
few TRBJ2-1 NA TRBV19 14 TGTGCCAGTAGACCCGAGGGGACAACGGATGAGCAGTTCTTC CASRPEGTTDEQFF
few TRBJ1-2 NA TRBV11-2 13 TGTGCCAGCAGTACCGGCGGTGCGGGTGGCTACACCTTC CASSTGGAGGYTF
many TRBJ1-5 TRBD1 TRBV6-2/TRBV6-3 15 TGTGCCAGCAGACGTCCGGGACAGGTCAATCAGCCCCAGCATTTT CASRRPGQVNQPQHF
NA TRBJ2-7 TRBD1 TRBV4-1 15 TGCGCCAGCAGCCAGGGAAGCGACAGGGTCTACGAGCAGTACTTC CASSQGSDRVYEQYF
many TRBJ1-1 NA TRBV10-1 13 TGCGCCAGCAGTGAATCCCCGGACAGTGAAGCTTTCTTT CASSESPDSEAFF
many TRBJ1-1 NA TRBV6-1 14 TGTGCCAGCAGTTACTCAGGCAGGAACACTGAAGCTTTCTTT CASSYSGRNTEAFF
many TRBJ2-7 NA TRBV18 13 TGTGCCAGCTCACGCAGCAGGGACCTGGAGCAGTACTTC CASSRSRDLEQYF
few TRBJ1-4 NA TRBV12-3/TRBV12-4 15 TGTGCCAGCAGTGACACTGGGGGCGCGTATGAAAAACTGTTTTTT CASSDTGGAYEKLFF
few TRBJ1-2 NA TRBV12-3/TRBV12-4 13 TGTGCCAGCAGTTTAGGTGGGACCAGTGGCTACACCTTC CASSLGGTSGYTF
NA TRBJ2-1 NA TRBV5-1 14 TGCGCCAGCAGCTTGGGGAACCGGGGTGATGAGCAGTTCTTC CASSLGNRGDEQFF
few TRBJ1-5 NA TRBV6-1 15 TGTGCCAGCAGGGCATTAGGGGCGAACAATCAGCCCCAGCATTTT CASRALGANNQPQHF
few TRBJ2-1 TRBD2 TRBV20-1 14 TGCAGTGCCCGAGAGGGACTAGCGGTCAATGAGCAGTTCTTC CSAREGLAVNEQFF
few TRBJ2-5 TRBD1 TRBV2 17 TGTGCCAGCAGTGAAGTGATTTTCGGGACAGCCCAAGAGACCCAGTACTTC CASSEVIFGTAQETQYF
many TRBJ1-1 NA TRBV6-1 13 TGTGCCAGCAGTCGGTATCAGAACACTGAAGCTTTCTTT CASSRYQNTEAFF